Below are 24 T cell receptor delta chains sequenced from a single sample in a study of gamma-delta T cells after stem cell transplantation. TCRdb re-called the RT-PCR reads via CATT. The data show 8,500 to 13,000 delta-chain clones, with 1.3% seen just once and around a tenth held by the top ten. The source material was gamma-delta T cells. These receptors came from a human donor. It is not recorded whose cells these are; they may come from a transplant donor.

Note on this clone: A read error likely explains why the TCRdb protein, taken from a much larger clone, differs from this DNA's translation at residue 3; the protein shown is translated from the DNA. The chain recombines TRDV2 with TRDJ1, with TRDD3 as a possible D gene (5 bases). The CDR3 is made up of 17 amino acids. Germline CDR1 GEAIGNYY, CDR2 EKD. The CDR3 nucleotides are TGTGCCCGTGACTCTATTGGGGACACAATATACACCGATAAACTCATCTTT. Translating it yields CARDSIGDTIYTDKLIF.

This clone was observed a handful of times. Being one base from a much bigger clone, this may be a read error. The sample carries other DNA sequences with the same CDR3. V and J are TRDV2 and TRDJ1, with D maybe TRDD3 (6 bases). CDR3 length equals 15 residues. Germline V gene sequence: CDR1 GEAIGNYY, CDR2 EKD. CDR3 bases: TGTGCCTGTGACACCCTGGCTGGAAGATACGATAAACTCATCTTC. This sequence encodes CACDTLAGRYDKLIF.

A remark on this clone: The TCRdb protein, from a much larger clone, departs from this DNA's translation at residue 11, likely by read error; the protein shown derives from the DNA. This chain uses TRDV2 with TRDJ1; weak D call: TRDD3 (6 bases). Germline V CDR1 and CDR2: GEAIGNYY, EKD. The CDR3 runs 16 residues. Trimming removed 0 bases from V and 3 bases from J, with 16 bases in between. This CDR3 is CACDTVGVHFADKLIF. The CDR3 DNA is TGTGCCTGTGACACCGTGGGGGTCCACTTCGCCGATAAACTCATCTTT.

This clone was seen a handful of times. TCRdb attributes to this sequence the protein of a much larger clone, which differs from the DNA translation at residue 11; a read error is likely, and the protein displayed is translated from the DNA. This CDR3 is CACDTVGDRKYTDKLIF. The CDR3 region has the DNA TGTGCCTGTGACACCGTGGGGGATAGAAAGTACACCGATAAACTCATCTTT. This rearrangement joins TRDV2 to TRDJ1; 9 bases are a match to TRDD3. The junction had 7 bases not matched to a gene; V was cut back by 0 bases and J by 0 bases. Germline V gives CDR1 GEAIGNYY, CDR2 EKD. The CDR3 totals 17 residues.

The sample holds a few counts of this clone. The chain recombines TRDV2 with TRDJ1; 10 bases fit TRDD3. V gave up 0 bases and J gave up 0 bases; unmatched junction bases: 21. CDR3 length equals 22 residues. The V gene's germline CDR1 is GEAIGNYY and CDR2 EKD. The CDR3 coding sequence is TGTGCCTGTGACACCGTGAGACGTACTGGGGGATCAAGCCCGACTTACACCGATAAACTCATCTTT. This codes for CACDTVRRTGGSSPTYTDKLIF.

This clone ranks as medium-sized. This specimen includes other DNA sequences encoding the same CDR3. This rearrangement joins TRDV2 to TRDJ2; D remains unclear. This CDR3 has 16 residues. Trimming removed 0 bases at V and 0 bases at J, with 10 bases between. Germline assignment: CDR1 GEAIGNYY and CDR2 EKD. As DNA, the CDR3 is TGTGCCTGTGACACCGCCGGGGCAACTTTGACAGCACAACTCTTCTTT. Amino acids: CACDTAGATLTAQLFF.

In this sample, this clone turned up a few times. This sequence may be a read error, since a much larger clone differs from it by one base. The identical CDR3 is also encoded by other nucleotide sequences in the sample. The chain has TRDV2 and TRDJ1; 13 bases are a match to TRDD3. Germline V gene data show CDR1 as GEAIGNYY and CDR2 as EKD. The CDR3 totals 18 residues. The chain's CDR3 is CACDTVLGDTEYTDKLIF. The CDR3 DNA follows: TGTGCCTGCGACACCGTACTGGGGGATACGGAGTACACCGATAAACTCATCTTT.

This clone was detected only a few times. The protein recorded in TCRdb matches a much larger clone and deviates from this DNA's translation at residue 12, suggesting a read error; the protein here is obtained by translating the DNA. The rearrangement links TRDV2 to TRDJ2; TRDD3 aligns across 10 bases. Germline-derived CDR1 and CDR2 are GEAIGNYY and EKD. The CDR3 sequence is 16 residues long. CDR3 nucleotides: TGTGCCTGTGACACCGTGGGGGATACCGGGACAGTACAACTCTTCTTT. It is translated as CACDTVGDTGTVQLFF.

Regarding this clone: Within the sample, other DNA sequences also encode this same CDR3. The chain couples TRDV2 to TRDJ1; 7 nucleotides match TRDD3. Per germline, CDR1 GEAIGNYY and CDR2 EKD. This CDR3 region has 15 residues. V gave up 0 bases and J gave up 0 bases; unmatched junction bases: 3. Here the CDR3 DNA reads TGTGCCTGTGACACCCTGGGGGGGTACACCGATAAACTCATCTTT. The encoded protein is CACDTLGGYTDKLIF.

Concerning this clone: A far larger clone lies a single base away; this is likely a read error. The chain links TRDV2 to TRDJ1; 9 bases fit TRDD3. Germline V lookup: CDR1 GEAIGNYY, CDR2 EKD. J lost 3 bases, V lost 0 bases, and 7 bases had no gene match. CDR3 size: 16 residues. The CDR3 DNA reads TGTGCCTGTGACACCCTAACGAGGGGATACGCCGATAAACTCATCTTT. Translated, it gives CACDTLTRGYADKLIF.

The rearrangement links TRDV2 to TRDJ1, with 10 bases matching TRDD3. Trimming at V came to 0 bases and at J to 0 bases, leaving 15 bases not matched to a gene. Germline V gives CDR1 GEAIGNYY, CDR2 EKD. The CDR3 contains 20 residues. The CDR3 region is CACDTAGGYAGSIYTDKLIF. The CDR3 DNA is TGTGCCTGTGACACCGCGGGGGGATACGCTGGATCCATTTACACCGATAAACTCATCTTT.

This clone has a handful of counts. A much larger clone differs by one base, so this may be a read error. Other DNA sequences in the same sample also yield this CDR3. The V gene is TRDV2, the J gene TRDJ1, with D maybe TRDD3 (5 bases). The germline V gene has CDR1 GEAIGNYY and CDR2 EKD. The CDR3 contains 14 residues. Trimming removed 4 bases at V and 5 bases at J, with 16 bases between. This CDR3 is CACDRVGDIDKLIF. The DNA of the CDR3 is TGTGCCTGTGATAGAGTTGGGGACATAGATAAACTCATCTTT.

This clone was detected a few times. A far larger clone is just one base off, so this is likely a read error. The sample has other DNA sequences that encode this CDR3 too. V is TRDV2 and J is TRDJ1; 9 nucleotides line up with TRDD3. V was clipped by 0 bases and J by 0 bases; unmatched bases: 28. Germline-derived CDR1 and CDR2 are GEAIGNYY and EKD. CDR3 length: 24 amino acids. The CDR3 region is CACDTVAKDWGTASGSVYTDKLIF. The CDR3 DNA reads as TGTGCCTGTGACACCGTCGCTAAGGACTGGGGGACAGCCTCGGGCTCTGTATACACCGATAAACTCATCTTT.

On this clone: It is likely a read error: a sequence one base away is far more abundant. The same CDR3 is also encoded by other DNA sequences in this sample. The chain is built from TRDV2 and TRDJ1, with 13 bases fitting TRDD3. The CDR3 covers 17 residues. Germline CDR1 reads GEAIGNYY; CDR2 reads EKD. Trimming at V came to 3 bases and at J to 3 bases, leaving 9 bases not matched to a gene. The CDR3 here is CACDPLLGDTGSDKLIF. The CDR3 coding sequence is TGTGCCTGTGACCCTCTACTGGGGGATACGGGATCCGATAAACTCATCTTT.

This clone appeared a few times. TCRdb pairs this DNA with a much larger clone's protein that differs at residue 4, likely a read error; the protein shown was translated from the DNA. The V gene is TRDV2, the J gene TRDJ1; 11 bases agree with TRDD3. This CDR3 contains 15 residues. Trimming took 6 bases from V and 4 from J; bases not matched to a gene: 9. Germline CDR1 GEAIGNYY, CDR2 EKD. Written as DNA, the CDR3 is TGTGCCTGTAACCGACTGGGGGATAAAGGCGATAAACTCATCTTT. This codes for CACNRLGDKGDKLIF.

The sample holds many counts of this clone. This likely came from a read error, as a far larger clone is one base away. The chain has TRDV2 and TRDJ1; TRDD3 matches 10 bases. Germline assignment: CDR1 GEAIGNYY and CDR2 EKD. CDR3 size: 17 residues. CDR3 coding DNA: TGTGCCTGTGACACCGTAGGGGGGATACGGTACACCGGTAAACTCATCTTT. Encoded protein: CACDTVGGIRYTGKLIF.

This chain uses TRDV2 with TRDJ1; 12 bases line up with TRDD3. V shed 8 bases and J 0 bases; nucleotides not matched to a gene: 12. Germline values: CDR1 GEAIGNYY, CDR2 EKD. The CDR3 runs 17 residues. Here the CDR3 reads CASMVLGDTGYTDKLIF. DNA of the CDR3: TGTGCCTCCATGGTACTGGGGGATACTGGGTACACCGATAAACTCATCTTT.

V and J are TRDV2 and TRDJ1; 12 nucleotides align to TRDD3. The length of the CDR3 is 18 residues. The germline CDR1 and CDR2 sequences are GEAIGNYY and EKD. Trimming removed 0 bases from V and 4 bases from J; junction bases left unmatched: 11. The CDR3 DNA reads TGTGCCTGTGACACCCTACTGGGGGATACAAACGAAGACGATAAACTCATCTTT. Translating gives CACDTLLGDTNEDDKLIF.

This clone occurred a few times. A read error is the likely source, as a far larger clone sits one nucleotide away. Other DNA sequences from this sample encode an identical CDR3 as well. V and J are TRDV2 and TRDJ1; possible D gene TRDD3, 5 bases. Germline V gene data show CDR1 as GEAIGNYY and CDR2 as EKD. V was cut by 0 bases and J by 0 bases, with 22 bases left in between. The CDR3 is made up of 19 amino acids. Here the CDR3 reads CACDTVERTGGFNTDKLIF. The DNA of the CDR3 is TGTGCCTGTGACACCGTGGAACGTACTGGAGGTTTTAACACCGATAAACTCATCTTT.

This clone was detected many times. The same CDR3 arises from other DNA sequences in this sample as well. The CDR3 sequence is CACDSLSHSGDTTDKLIF. The CDR3, as DNA: TGTGCCTGTGACTCCCTTTCCCATAGCGGGGATACCACCGATAAACTCATCTTT. The chain carries TRDV2 and TRDJ1, with 8 bases aligning to TRDD3. CDR1 is GEAIGNYY and CDR2 is EKD in the germline V gene. This CDR3 is 18 amino acids long. Trimming at V came to 3 bases and at J to 1 base, leaving 15 bases not matched to a gene.

This clone came up a few times. The protein given by TCRdb reflects a much larger clone and differs at residue 3 from this DNA's translation, likely from a read error; the protein shown is the DNA's translation. The chain carries TRDV2 and TRDJ1; D is possibly TRDD3 (5 bases). This CDR3 contains 17 residues. The germline gives CDR1 GEAIGNYY, CDR2 EKD. The CDR3 spells CAYDTVGGSVGTDKLIF. The CDR3 DNA reads TGTGCCTATGACACCGTCGGGGGGTCCGTGGGTACCGATAAACTCATCTTT.

With regard to this clone: The protein recorded in TCRdb matches a much larger clone and deviates from this DNA's translation at residue 3, suggesting a read error; the protein here is obtained by translating the DNA. The rearrangement joins TRDV2 to TRDJ1; D gene uncertain. CDR3 length: 14 residues. Per germline, CDR1 GEAIGNYY and CDR2 EKD. This chain's CDR3 is CAREPLLNADKLIF. The DNA of the CDR3 is TGTGCCCGTGAACCCTTACTGAACGCCGATAAACTCATCTTT.

This clone was detected a few times. A much larger clone lies one base from this, so it may be a read error. Other DNA variants within this sample encode the same CDR3. CDR3: CACDTLLGDQGTDKLIF. CDR3 nucleotides: TGTGCCTGCGACACTTTACTGGGGGACCAAGGCACCGATAAACTCATCTTT. The V gene is TRDV2, the J gene TRDJ1, with TRDD3 matching 9 bases. CDR3 length: 17 amino acids. Per germline, CDR1 GEAIGNYY and CDR2 EKD.

This clone has a count of ten or more. In the same sample, other DNA sequences code for this CDR3. This chain connects TRDV2 to TRDJ1; D not resolved. This CDR3 is 15 amino acids long. CDR1 is GEAIGNYY and CDR2 is EKD in the germline V gene. Trimming removed 0 bases at V and 0 bases at J, with 10 bases between. The CDR3 loop reads CACDTVGGYTDKLIF. The CDR3 DNA is TGTGCCTGTGACACCGTAGGTGGGTACACCGATAAACTCATCTTT.